This passage covers 16 T cell receptor beta chains from one sample sequenced in a study of blood T cell repertoires in COVID-19. Only in-frame clones appear in the TCRdb table, and some are missing; sequencing was by immunoSEQ multiplex PCR. Here the sample spans fewer than 200,000 clones, approximately 80% being singletons. Sequenced material: PBMCs or T cells enriched from blood (not recorded which). These receptor sequences come from a woman in her forties or fifties who had recovered from COVID-19.

The V gene is TRBV7-2, the J gene TRBJ2-3, with D unclear. The CDR3 contains 12 residues. Germline values: CDR1 SGHTA, CDR2 FQGNSA. Trimming cost V 1 base and J 9 bases, with 8 bases left between them. The CDR3 protein is CASSLGRGTQYF. The CDR3 region has the DNA TGTGCCAGCAGCTTAGGCCGAGGAACGCAGTATTTT.

CDR3 protein: CASSQDRTRSVNEQFF. The CDR3 nucleotides are TGCGCCAGCAGCCAAGATAGGACTAGGAGTGTGAATGAGCAGTTCTTC. The J gene is TRBJ2-1, the V gene TRBV4-1, with TRBD2 matching over 7 bases. Per the germline V gene, CDR1 is MGHRA and CDR2 is YSYEKL. CDR3 length: 16 residues. V shed 0 bases, J shed 7 bases, and the junction held 9 bases outside the gene matches.

The rearrangement uses TRBV10-3 and TRBJ2-6; no firm D call. The CDR3 extends over 14 amino acids. Trimming shortened V by 11 bases and J by 2 bases, and 13 bases separated the two germline ends. CDR1 and CDR2 (germline): ENHRY, SYGVKD. The CDR3 sequence is CAALFGPGANVLTF. As DNA, the CDR3 is TGTGCCGCGTTATTTGGGCCTGGGGCCAACGTCCTGACTTTC.

This clone was picked up one time. The gene calls are TRBV11-1 and TRBJ1-6; D unresolved. This CDR3 contains 15 residues. V lost 2 bases and J lost 8, with 13 bases in between. Germline loops: CDR1 SGHAT, CDR2 FQDESV (reference sequence). The CDR3 region has the DNA TGTGCCAGCAGCTTATCCGGGTTATATGATTCACCCCTCCACTTT. This translates into CASSLSGLYDSPLHF.

The chain carries TRBV27 and TRBJ1-4; D remains unclear. This CDR3 contains 17 residues. Trimming removed 4 bases from V and 7 bases from J, with 22 bases in between. The germline V gene has CDR1 MNHEY and CDR2 SMNVEV (reference sequence). The CDR3 DNA sequence: TGTGCCAGCAGTTACGCTCCTGCGATAGGTCAGCGTGAAAAACTGTTTTTT. It codes for CASSYAPAIGQREKLFF.

The gene calls are TRBV6-5 and TRBJ2-6; possibly TRBD2 for D (5 bases). The CDR3 sequence is 15 residues long. From germline, CDR1 is MNHEY and CDR2 SVGAGI. With 1 base removed from V and 2 bases from J, the gap between germline ends came to 6 bases. The CDR3 region is CASSYWETGANVLTF. For the CDR3, the DNA is TGTGCCAGCAGTTACTGGGAGACTGGGGCCAACGTCCTGACTTTC.

The chain joins TRBV15 to TRBJ2-3; 10 bases fit TRBD1. The CDR3 contains 15 residues. Germline V gene data show CDR1 as LNHNV and CDR2 as YYDKDF (reference sequence). Unmatched junction bases numbered 5, after V lost 2 bases and J lost 6 bases. The CDR3 nucleotides are TGTGCCACCAGCAGACAGACAGGGGGCGGCGATACGCAGTATTTT. Protein sequence: CATSRQTGGGDTQYF.

This rearrangement joins TRBV10-1 to TRBJ2-1; 15 nucleotides match TRBD2. Germline CDR1 reads WNHNN; CDR2 reads SYGVQD (reference sequence). This CDR3 has 18 amino acids. V shed 10 bases, J shed 0 bases, and the junction held 10 bases outside the gene matches. The CDR3 DNA is TGCGCCACCTACCCGGGACTAGCGGGAGGCCGCTCCTACAATGAGCAGTTCTTC. Translated, it gives CATYPGLAGGRSYNEQFF.

The chain links TRBV7-9 to TRBJ1-4; 8 bases are a match to TRBD1. This CDR3 contains 14 residues. Germline CDR1 SEHNR, CDR2 FQNEAQ (reference sequence). V was clipped by 3 bases and J by 8 bases; unmatched bases: 5. The CDR3 sequence: CASSFGQGHEKLFF. The CDR3 nucleotides read TGTGCCAGCAGCTTTGGACAGGGACACGAAAAACTGTTTTTT.

The table lists this clone with a count of one. The gene calls are TRBV21-1 and TRBJ2-3; TRBD1, as called in the table, went unchecked against the DNA. TRBV21-1 represents a pseudogene. This CDR3 contains 17 residues. The CDR3 DNA reads as TGTGCCAGCAGCGTCGATGCGGGGACAGCACCCACAGATACGCAGTATTTT. The encoded protein is CASSVDAGTAPTDTQYF.

The rearrangement links TRBV18 to TRBJ2-2, with D perhaps matching TRBD2 (6 bases). Trimming pared 0 bases from V and 2 bases from J, leaving 16 bases between. The CDR3 consists of 18 residues. Germline V gene sequence: CDR1 KGHSH, CDR2 LQKENI. The CDR3 nucleotides read TGTGCCAGCTCACCACCTGGGGGGAACTGGTCCAACACCGGGGAGCTGTTTTTT. Translation gives CASSPPGGNWSNTGELFF.

The CDR3 reads CASSPPGSGGNQPQHF. The DNA of the CDR3 is TGTGCCAGCAGCCCGCCGGGGTCTGGGGGCAATCAGCCCCAGCATTTT. This sequence joins TRBV7-6 and TRBJ1-5; D not certain. Germline CDR1 reads SGHVS; CDR2 reads FNYEAQ. The CDR3 consists of 16 residues. Trimming left V 5 bases short and J 2 bases short, with 16 bases between.

V gene TRBV29-1 combines with J gene TRBJ2-1; TRBD1 aligns across 7 bases. After removal of 6 bases from V and 15 bases from J, the junction contained 8 bases not matched to a gene. This CDR3 has 10 amino acids. The germline V gene encodes CDR1 SQVTM and CDR2 ANQGSEA. The CDR3 region has the DNA TGCAGCGTCCAGACAGGGATTGGGTTCTTC. This sequence encodes CSVQTGIGFF.

J is TRBJ2-3 and V is TRBV5-4; 7 nucleotides line up with TRBD1. After removal of 5 bases from V and 2 bases from J, the junction contained 5 bases not matched to a gene. This CDR3 spans 14 amino acids. CDR1 and CDR2 (germline): SGHNT, YYREEE (reference sequence). CDR3: CASSPGQATDTQYF. In DNA form, the CDR3 reads TGTGCCAGCAGTCCAGGACAGGCCACAGATACGCAGTATTTT.

This chain joins TRBV7-9 and TRBJ1-1; 8 bases align to TRBD1. Looked up from germline, CDR1 is SEHNR and CDR2 is FQNEAQ (reference sequence). The CDR3 length is 14 residues. V shed 3 bases, J shed 4 bases, and the junction held 4 bases outside the gene matches. The CDR3 reads CASSFGQGATEAFF. CDR3 bases: TGTGCCAGCAGCTTTGGGCAGGGGGCCACTGAAGCTTTCTTT.

The gene calls are TRBV4-2 and TRBJ1-2; tentatively, D is TRBD1 (5 bases). In germline, CDR1 is LGHNA, CDR2 YNFKEQ. The V end lost 1 base, the J end lost 2 bases, and 11 bases lay between the germline ends. The CDR3 spans 15 residues. The CDR3 spells CASSQAMTVNYGYTF. The CDR3 nucleotides are TGTGCCAGCAGCCAAGCCATGACAGTGAACTATGGCTACACCTTC.